This T cell receptor (beta chain) was profiled in a study of cytomegalovirus exposure and HLA in healthy donors. Study-level findings and limits: The tendency of first-cohort TCR clusters to co-occur in the approximately 120 validation repertoires was identified by a subsequent analysis.

Libraries were prepared by immunoSEQ multiplex PCR; TCRdb keeps only in-frame clonotypes and omits some of them. The top ten hold less than 8.5% of the sample, which has 150,000 to 200,000 clones, 84% seen once. About this clone itself: Its antigen remains unidentified.

This sequence originates from a man aged 18 to 35 in good health and CMV-seropositive. Sequences were obtained from PBMCs.

This chain's CDR3 is CASSLGGGMSGDTQYF. The CDR3 DNA sequence: TGCGCCAGCAGCTTGGGGGGCGGGATGAGTGGAGATACGCAGTATTTT. The chain carries TRBV5-1 and TRBJ2-3; weak D call: TRBD2 (6 bases). V lost 0 bases and J lost 5, with 16 bases in between. Germline lookup yields CDR1 SGHRS and CDR2 YFSETQ. The CDR3 runs to 16 residues.